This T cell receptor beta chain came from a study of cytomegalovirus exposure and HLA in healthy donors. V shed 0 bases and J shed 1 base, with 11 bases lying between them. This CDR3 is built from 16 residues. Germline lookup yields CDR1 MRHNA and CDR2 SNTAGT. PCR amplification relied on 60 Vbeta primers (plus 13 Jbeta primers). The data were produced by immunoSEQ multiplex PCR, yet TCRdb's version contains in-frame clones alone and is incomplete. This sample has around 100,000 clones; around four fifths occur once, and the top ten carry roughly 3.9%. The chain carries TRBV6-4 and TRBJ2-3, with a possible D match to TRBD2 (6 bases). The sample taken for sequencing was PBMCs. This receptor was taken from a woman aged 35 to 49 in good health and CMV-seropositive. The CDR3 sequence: CASSDSRGGGTDTQYF. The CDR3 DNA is TGTGCCAGCAGTGACTCGAGGGGCGGGGGCACAGATACGCAGTATTTT.